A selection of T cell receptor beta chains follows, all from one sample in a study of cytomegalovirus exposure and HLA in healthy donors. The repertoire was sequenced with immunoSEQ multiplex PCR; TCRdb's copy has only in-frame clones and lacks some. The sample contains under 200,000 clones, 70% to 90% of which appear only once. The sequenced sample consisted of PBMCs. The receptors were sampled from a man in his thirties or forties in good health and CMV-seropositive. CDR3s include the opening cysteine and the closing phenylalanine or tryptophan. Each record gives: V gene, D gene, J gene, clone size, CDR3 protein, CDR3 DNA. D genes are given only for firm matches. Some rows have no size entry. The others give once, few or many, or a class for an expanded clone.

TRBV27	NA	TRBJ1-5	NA	CASSGRVKQPQHF	TGTGCCAGTTCGGGGAGGGTGAAGCAGCCCCAGCATTTT
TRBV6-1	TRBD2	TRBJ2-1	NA	CASSSSGSPNNEQFF	TGTGCCAGCAGTAGTAGCGGGAGCCCGAACAATGAGCAGTTCTTC
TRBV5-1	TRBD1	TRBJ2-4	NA	CASSLGSDRGDIQYF	TGCGCCAGCAGCTTGGGATCCGACAGGGGAGACATTCAGTACTTC
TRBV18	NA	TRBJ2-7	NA	CASSPPGHPYEQYF	TGTGCCAGCTCACCCCCAGGGCATCCCTACGAGCAGTACTTC
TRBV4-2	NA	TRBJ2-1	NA	CASSQGGGGSGHGYNEQFF	TGTGCCAGCAGCCAAGGGGGAGGAGGGTCAGGACACGGATACAATGAGCAGTTCTTC
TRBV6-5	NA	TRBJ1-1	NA	CASISNTEAFF	TGTGCCAGCATATCGAACACTGAAGCTTTCTTT
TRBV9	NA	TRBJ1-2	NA	CASSVAAGVNYGYTF	TGTGCCAGCAGCGTAGCGGCAGGGGTTAACTATGGCTACACCTTC
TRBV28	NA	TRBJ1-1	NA	CASSFTGDNTEAFF	TGTGCCAGCAGTTTCACCGGGGATAACACTGAAGCTTTCTTT
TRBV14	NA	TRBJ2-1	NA	CASSQFRGFSSYNEQFF	TGTGCCAGCAGCCAGTTTAGGGGGTTTAGCTCCTACAATGAGCAGTTCTTC
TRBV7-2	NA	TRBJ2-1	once	CASSTRSIPVDEQFF	TGTGCCAGCAGCACTAGGTCGATTCCTGTCGATGAGCAGTTCTTC
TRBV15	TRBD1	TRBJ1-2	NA	CATSRDITGDGYTF	TGTGCCACCAGCAGAGATATAACAGGGGATGGCTACACCTTC
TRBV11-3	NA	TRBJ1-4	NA	CASSLGRGILNEKLFF	TGTGCCAGCAGCTTGGGCAGGGGAATCTTAAATGAAAAACTGTTTTTT
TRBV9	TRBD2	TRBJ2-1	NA	CASSSSGSSYNEQFF	TGTGCCAGCAGCTCTAGCGGTAGCTCCTACAATGAGCAGTTCTTC
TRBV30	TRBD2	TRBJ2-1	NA	CAWSGLAGNEQFF	TGTGCCTGGAGTGGGCTAGCGGGGAATGAGCAGTTCTTC
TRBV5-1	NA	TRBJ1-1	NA	CASSGQGHSNTEAFF	TGCGCCAGCAGCGGCCAGGGACACTCGAACACTGAAGCTTTCTTT
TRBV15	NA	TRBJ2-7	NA	CATSSPRAGSYEQYF	TGTGCCACCAGCAGCCCCAGGGCGGGGAGCTACGAGCAGTACTTC
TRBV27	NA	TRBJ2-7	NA	CASSLLRDSANEQYF	TGTGCCAGCAGTTTATTGCGGGACAGCGCAAACGAGCAGTACTTC
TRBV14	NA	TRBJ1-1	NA	CASSPGGTEAFF	TGTGCCAGCAGCCCCGGGGGGACTGAAGCTTTCTTT
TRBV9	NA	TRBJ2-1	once	CASSVGDAGGEQFF	TGTGCCAGCAGCGTAGGTGACGCCGGCGGTGAGCAGTTCTTC
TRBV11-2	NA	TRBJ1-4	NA	CASSLPSANEKLFF	TGTGCCAGCTCCCTCCCATCGGCTAATGAAAAACTGTTTTTT
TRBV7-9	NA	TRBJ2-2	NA	CASSLSVNTGELFF	TGTGCCAGCAGCTTGAGCGTAAACACCGGGGAGCTGTTTTTT
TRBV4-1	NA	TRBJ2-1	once	CASSLAPDEQFF	TGCGCCAGCAGCCTAGCCCCCGATGAGCAGTTCTTC
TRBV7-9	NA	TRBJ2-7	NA	CASSNGHLYEQYF	TGTGCCAGCAGCAACGGACATCTGTACGAGCAGTACTTC
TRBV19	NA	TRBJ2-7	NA	CASSIPEQGQYF	TGTGCCAGTAGTATCCCCGAACAGGGACAGTACTTC
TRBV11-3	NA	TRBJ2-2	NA	CASSPGYGELFF	TGTGCCAGCAGCCCAGGGTACGGGGAGCTGTTTTTT
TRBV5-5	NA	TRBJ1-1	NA	CASSLGWGPTEAFF	TGTGCCAGCAGCTTGGGGTGGGGGCCGACTGAAGCTTTCTTT
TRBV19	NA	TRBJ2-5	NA	CASSIDLDQGETQYF	TGTGCCAGTAGTATAGATCTAGACCAGGGGGAGACCCAGTACTTC
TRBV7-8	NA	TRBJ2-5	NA	CASSYRQYQETQYF	TGTGCCAGCAGCTACAGACAGTACCAAGAGACCCAGTACTTC
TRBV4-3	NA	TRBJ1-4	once	CASSQDESGWEEKLFF	TGCGCCAGCAGCCAAGATGAGAGCGGTTGGGAAGAAAAACTGTTTTTT